This T cell receptor (beta chain) was captured in a study of blood T cell dynamics during melanoma immunotherapy. V was clipped by 5 bases and J by 4 bases, with 14 bases between them. The CDR3 sequence is 14 residues long. Germline values: CDR1 LNHNV, CDR2 YYDKDF (reference sequence). Sample time point: week 3, after first cycle of checkpoint inhibitor. Sequencing used immunoSEQ multiplex PCR; TCRdb keeps in-frame clones, though not all of them. Here the sample spans 800 or so clones, roughly 65% being singletons. The chain carries TRBV15 and TRBJ1-2, with TRBD1 as a possible D gene (5 bases). The sequencing used central memory CD8+ T cells from blood, collected from a patient treated with checkpoint blockade. The TCR was taken from a human donor with melanoma. The CDR3 sequence is CATSDEEGLYGYTF. The CDR3 DNA is TGTGCCACCAGCGACGAGGAGGGACTCTATGGCTACACCTTC.